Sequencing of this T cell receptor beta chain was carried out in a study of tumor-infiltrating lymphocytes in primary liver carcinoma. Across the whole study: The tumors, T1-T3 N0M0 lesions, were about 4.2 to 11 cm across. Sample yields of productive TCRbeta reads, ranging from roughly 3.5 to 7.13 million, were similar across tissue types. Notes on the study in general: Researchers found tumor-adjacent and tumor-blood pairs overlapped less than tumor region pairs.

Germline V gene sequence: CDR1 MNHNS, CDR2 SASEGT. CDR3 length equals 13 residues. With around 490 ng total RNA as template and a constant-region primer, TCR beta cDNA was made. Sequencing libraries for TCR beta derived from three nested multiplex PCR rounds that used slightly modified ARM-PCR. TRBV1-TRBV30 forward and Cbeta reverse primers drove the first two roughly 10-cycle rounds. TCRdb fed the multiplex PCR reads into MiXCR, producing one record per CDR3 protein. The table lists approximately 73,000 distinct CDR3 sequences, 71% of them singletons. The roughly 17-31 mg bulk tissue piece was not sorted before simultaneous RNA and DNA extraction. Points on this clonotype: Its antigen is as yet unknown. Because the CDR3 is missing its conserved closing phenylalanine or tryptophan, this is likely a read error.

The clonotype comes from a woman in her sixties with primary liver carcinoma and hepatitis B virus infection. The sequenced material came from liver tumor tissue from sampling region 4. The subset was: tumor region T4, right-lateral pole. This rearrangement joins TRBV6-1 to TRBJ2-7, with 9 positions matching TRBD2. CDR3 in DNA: TGTGTCAGCAGAATAGCGGGAGTGGGAGAGCAGTACTTA. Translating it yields CVSRIAGVGEQYL.